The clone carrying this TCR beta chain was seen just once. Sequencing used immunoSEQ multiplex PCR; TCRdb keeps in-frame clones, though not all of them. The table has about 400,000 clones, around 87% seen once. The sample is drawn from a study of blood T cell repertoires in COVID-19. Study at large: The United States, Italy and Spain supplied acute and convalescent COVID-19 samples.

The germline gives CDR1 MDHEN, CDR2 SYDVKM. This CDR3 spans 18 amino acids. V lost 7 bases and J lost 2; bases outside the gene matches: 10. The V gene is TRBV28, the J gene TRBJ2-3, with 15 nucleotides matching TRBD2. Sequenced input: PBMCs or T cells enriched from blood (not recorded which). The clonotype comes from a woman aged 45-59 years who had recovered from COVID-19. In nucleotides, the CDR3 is TGTGCCAGCAAGGGACTAGCGGGGGGTCCCATCTTCACAGATACGCAGTATTTT. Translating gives CASKGLAGGPIFTDTQYF.